The 7 T cell receptor beta chains listed next were all sequenced from one sample in a study of response to subunit inactivated influenza vaccine. TCRdb re-called the RT-PCR reads through MiXCR, storing one row per CDR3 protein. The sample includes roughly 700,000 distinct CDR3 sequences, approximately 15% of them seen just once. The starting material was PBMCs from blood, obtained less than 15 days before vaccination. The receptors here all came from a man aged 50-59 years who received an inactivated influenza vaccine.

In this sample, this clonotype turned up many times. J is TRBJ1-1 and V is TRBV4-1; no definite D call. CDR1 is MGHRA and CDR2 is YSYEKL in the germline V gene. The V and J ends lost 1 base and 0 bases respectively, with 6 bases between them. The CDR3 runs 14 residues. The CDR3 spells CASSQGLVNTEAFF. CDR3 DNA: TGCGCCAGCAGCCAAGGACTGGTGAACACTGAAGCTTTCTTT.

This clonotype was seen more than once but under ten times. The gene calls are TRBV5-1 and TRBJ2-7; D call uncertain. V lost 2 bases to trimming and J lost 0 bases, with 9 bases between them. Germline V CDR1 and CDR2: SGHRS, YFSETQ. CDR3 length equals 14 residues. The CDR3: CASSFGPASYEQYF. CDR3 DNA sequence: TGCGCCAGCAGCTTCGGGCCCGCCTCCTACGAGCAGTACTTC.

A note on this clonotype: A much bigger clone sits one base away, suggesting this may be a read error. The genes are TRBV5-1 and TRBJ2-7, with a weak D call TRBD2 (5 bases). The CDR3 loop spans 14 amino acids. Germline V gene sequence: CDR1 SGHRS, CDR2 YFSETQ. V was cut by 0 bases and J by 0 bases, with 7 bases left in between. In DNA, the CDR3 is TGCGCCAGCAGCTTGGCGGAGGTCTCCTACGAGCAGTACTTC. This codes for CASSLAEVSYEQYF.

This clonotype turned up a few times. The rearrangement links TRBV19 to TRBJ2-7; tentatively, D is TRBD1 or TRBD2 (5 bases each). The CDR3 has 14 amino acids. The germline V gene has CDR1 LNHDA and CDR2 SQIVND (reference sequence). V lost 5 bases to trimming and J lost 1 base, with 12 bases between them. This CDR3 is CASSVGRMSYEQYF. CDR3 coding DNA: TGTGCCAGTAGTGTGGGACGGATGTCCTACGAGCAGTACTTC.

The rearrangement joins TRBV20-1 to TRBJ2-1, with a tentative D call TRBD1 (5 bases). V was trimmed by 7 bases and J by 0 bases, leaving 13 bases between them. The germline V gene has CDR1 DFQATT and CDR2 SNEGSKA (reference sequence). This CDR3 has 14 amino acids. For the CDR3, the DNA is TGCAGTGGGCAGGGAACCCCCTCCTACAATGAGCAGTTCTTC. Amino acid sequence: CSGQGTPSYNEQFF.

This clonotype has just a few counts. The chain carries TRBV6-1 and TRBJ1-6, with 8 positions matching TRBD1. The V gene's germline CDR1 is MNHNS and CDR2 SASEGT. The CDR3 runs to 17 residues. V shed 4 bases, J shed 9 bases, and the junction held 14 bases outside the gene matches. The CDR3 sequence is CASSGRTGTFGGSPLHF. The CDR3 DNA follows: TGTGCCAGCAGTGGAAGGACAGGGACCTTTGGGGGTTCACCCCTCCACTTT.

This sequence joins TRBV27 and TRBJ2-3, with a possible D match to TRBD2 (6 bases). The CDR3 extends over 16 amino acids. Germline V lookup: CDR1 MNHEY, CDR2 SMNVEV (reference sequence). Trimming removed 5 bases at V and 4 bases at J, with 19 bases between. The CDR3 DNA reads as TGTGCCAGCAGTCTAGGAGGGGTGACGGCGCCAGATACGCAGTATTTT. Translation gives CASSLGGVTAPDTQYF.